This T cell receptor (beta chain) is from a study of T cell responses to AZD1222 COVID-19 vaccine. Study-wide points: Reportedly, nearly half the spike-specific TCRs target unmutated variant regions. Donors skewed white British and female; clonal diversity was possibly underestimated. Rises in breadth and depth of Spike-specific TCRs came after two AZD1222 doses.

The CDR3 has 17 residues. J was trimmed by 6 bases and V by 4 bases; bases with no gene match: 13. CDR1 and CDR2 from the germline V gene are MGHRA and YSYEKL. A note on this clone: Its antigen is not identified.

Investigators merged groups given second doses at roughly 4 or roughly 12 weeks. Assay used: immunoSEQ multiplex PCR; TCRdb lists only in-frame clones, some missing. The table has about 120,000 clones, approximately 92% seen once; the top ten hold 7.9%. Here the sequenced sample was peripheral blood, taken 28 days after the second AZD1222 dose. The rearrangement uses TRBV4-1 and TRBJ2-2, with 8 bases lining up with TRBD1. This clonotype was obtained from an adult who received the AZD1222 COVID-19 vaccine. CDR3 region: CASSPRQGRAIAGELFF. Written as DNA, the CDR3 is TGCGCCAGCAGCCCGCGACAGGGGCGGGCCATCGCCGGGGAGCTGTTTTTT.